This T cell receptor (beta chain) comes out of a study of blood T cell repertoires in COVID-19. Overall study: The United States, Italy and Spain were the sources of the acute and convalescent COVID-19 samples.

This clone was seen just once. Ages ranged from roughly 18 to 100 years, with residence in some 25 US areas. In assigning cohorts, the study relied on participant-reported clinical history. Under the authors' procedure: Amplification of reference gene primers provided the estimated nucleated cell counts. The assay was immunoSEQ multiplex PCR, and TCRdb's table has in-frame clones only and misses some. From that table come the V and J calls and clone size; the DNA was used to work out D and trimming. The table has 130,000 to 150,000 clones, around 89% seen once. The CDR3 totals 15 residues. V lost 6 bases and J lost 1, with 13 bases in between. Germline loops: CDR1 MDHEN, CDR2 SYDVKM.

Specimen: PBMCs or T cells enriched from blood (not recorded which). The chain employs TRBV28 and TRBJ2-1, with a tentative D call TRBD2 (6 bases). The sequence came from a woman aged 30 to 39 with acute COVID-19. CDR3 residues: CASSRTGVSYNEQFF. CDR3 coding DNA: TGTGCCAGCAGCCGAACGGGAGTTTCCTACAATGAGCAGTTCTTC.